This T cell receptor beta chain was captured in a study of blood T cell repertoires in COVID-19. Study context: T cells, B-cell-depleted T cells, or PBMCs supplied cDNA or gDNA.

Profiling relied on immunoSEQ multiplex PCR, and the TCRdb table lists in-frame clones only, not all of them. The sample includes 150,000 or so clones, about 83% of them seen just once. The germline CDR1 and CDR2 sequences are LNHDA and SQIVND (reference sequence). The CDR3 consists of 16 residues. V gave up 3 bases and J gave up 1 base, with 15 bases separating them. Across 20 to 25 US areas, participants ranged in age from roughly 18 to 95 years. This TCR came from a woman in her fifties or sixties in a cohort exposed to, infected with or recovered from COVID-19 (not recorded which). The sequenced sample consisted of PBMCs or T cells enriched from blood (not recorded which). V and J are TRBV19 and TRBJ1-1; tentatively, D is TRBD1 (5 bases). The chain's CDR3 is CASSILSTAPNTEAFF. In DNA form, the CDR3 reads TGTGCCAGTAGTATCCTTTCGACAGCACCGAACACTGAAGCTTTCTTT.